The clone carrying this T cell receptor (beta chain) has just one count. Antigen: not known. This table comes from immunoSEQ multiplex PCR, and its TCRdb copy is limited to in-frame clones, with some not included. The table lists 160,000 or so clones, around nine tenths of them singletons, with 5.5% in the top ten. The sample is drawn from a study of T cell responses to AZD1222 COVID-19 vaccine. Study findings and constraints: Dominant at 160-218 and 743-854, vaccine-associated CD4 TCRs also spanned spike. White British ancestry dominated among donors, who included more females, and clonal diversity was possibly underestimated. Of the AZD1222 recipients, only 5 to 7 were seropositive at baseline.

This CDR3 is built from 15 residues. Germline V CDR1 and CDR2: KGHSH, LQKENI. J was trimmed by 1 base and V by 5 bases; bases with no gene match: 2. The sample consisted of peripheral blood, taken on day 0 of AZD1222 vaccination. The chain has TRBV18 and TRBJ1-4; 9 bases fit TRBD1. The TCR was taken from an adult in good health. The CDR3 protein is CASSRDRETNEKLFF. The DNA of the CDR3 is TGTGCCAGCTCAAGGGACAGGGAAACTAATGAAAAACTGTTTTTT.